This paragraph covers one TCR beta chain sequence. Its cognate antigen is unknown. Additional DNA sequences in this sample encode the identical CDR3. The V segment lost 1 base and the J segment 4 bases; nucleotides outside the gene matches: 1. Germline loops: CDR1 SGHAT, CDR2 FQDESV (reference sequence). The CDR3 runs 14 residues. The sample comes from a study of human thymus T cells. Having corrective surgery for congenital heart defects, healthy Finnish infants were the ones who donated. An approximately 0.5-1 mL peripheral blood aliquot was taken intraoperatively from four of eight donors. No fixed cell number was used; all available blood leukocytes supplied DNA. Produced via immunoSEQ multiplex PCR; TCRdb's table is partial and in-frame only. The sample includes tens of thousands of clones, around 94% of them seen just once. Study results and caveats: Thymic and blood repertoires appeared to display a bias in their usage of V and J genes.

This sequence joins TRBV11-1 and TRBJ2-7, with 10 bases identical to TRBD1. The sequenced sample consisted of blood. This receptor was identified in a boy less than two years old with a congenital heart defect but otherwise immunologically healthy. CDR3 loop: CASSLGTGGYEQYF. DNA of the CDR3: TGTGCCAGCAGCTTAGGGACAGGGGGTTACGAGCAGTACTTC. The variable domain in full, with the rest retrieved from reference TRBV11-1 and TRBJ2-7, is EAEVAQSPRYKITEKSQAVAFWCDPISGHATLYWYRQILGQGPELLVQFQDESVVDDSQLPKDRFSAERLKGVDSTLKIQPAELGDSAMYLCASSLGTGGYEQYFGPGTRLTVT.